These 8 T cell receptor beta chains were sequenced from one sample in a study of blood T cell repertoires in COVID-19. TCRdb's table, derived via immunoSEQ multiplex PCR, lists solely in-frame clones and lacks some. The sample includes approximately 200,000 clones, roughly 80% seen only once; the top ten take 8.5% to 12%. The specimen was peripheral blood. These TCRs come from a woman of 80 years or more with acute or convalescent COVID-19.

This clone was seen only a few times. This chain connects TRBV30 to TRBJ2-7; possibly TRBD1 for D (5 bases). The CDR3 is 12 amino acids. The V and J ends lost 3 bases and 2 bases respectively, with 8 bases between them. CDR1 is GTSNPN, CDR2 SVGIG, per germline (reference sequence). Here the CDR3 DNA reads TGTGCCTGGAGGAGGACAACCTACGAGCAGTACTTC. Its translation: CAWRRTTYEQYF.

The chain joins TRBV4-1 to TRBJ1-6; 11 bases line up with TRBD1. J was trimmed by 12 bases and V by 1 base; bases with no gene match: 8. CDR1 is MGHRA and CDR2 is YSYEKL in the germline V gene. There are 16 residues in the CDR3. The CDR3 bases are TGCGCCAGCAGCCAAGCGAACGGACAGGGGGCGGGACCCCTCCACTTT. As protein: CASSQANGQGAGPLHF.

The chain couples TRBV5-4 to TRBJ1-1, with D possibly being TRBD1 (5 bases). V lost 8 bases to trimming and J lost 8 bases, with 22 bases between them. There are 14 residues in the CDR3. Per germline, CDR1 SGHNT and CDR2 YYREEE (reference sequence). The CDR3 here is CASGDRGFENEAFF. Written as DNA, the CDR3 is TGTGCCAGTGGGGATAGGGGCTTTGAAAACGAAGCTTTCTTT.

The chain couples TRBV4-1 to TRBJ2-7; 8 nucleotides agree with TRBD1. J gave up 5 bases and V 2 bases, and 8 bases lay outside the gene matches. The CDR3 is made up of 15 amino acids. In germline, CDR1 is MGHRA, CDR2 YSYEKL. CDR3 protein: CASSQRKGQGDEQYF. CDR3 in DNA: TGCGCCAGCAGCCAACGGAAAGGACAGGGTGACGAGCAGTACTTC.

The V gene is TRBV7-9, the J gene TRBJ1-2; TRBD1 might be the D (5 bases). CDR1 is SEHNR, CDR2 FQNEAQ, per germline (reference sequence). The V end was cut by 4 bases, the J end by 8 bases, with 11 bases between. This CDR3 is 12 amino acids long. The CDR3 DNA is TGTGCCAGCAGCTCAGGGCTCTGGGGCTACACCTTC. It is translated as CASSSGLWGYTF.

The chain employs TRBV14 and TRBJ1-6; D call uncertain. V lost 0 bases, J lost 11 bases, and 11 bases lay in between. The length of the CDR3 is 14 residues. Germline CDR1 SGHDN, CDR2 FVKESK. CDR3 amino acids: CASSQDLAGPPLHF. For the CDR3, the DNA is TGTGCCAGCAGCCAAGATCTGGCAGGCCCACCCCTCCACTTT.

The CDR3 protein is CASSLTGTGSYEQYF. For the CDR3, the DNA is TGTGCCAGTAGTTTAACCGGGACAGGCTCCTACGAGCAGTACTTC. The chain has TRBV19 and TRBJ2-7; 8 nucleotides agree with TRBD1. The CDR3 extends over 15 amino acids. The junction had 6 bases not matched to a gene; V was cut back by 5 bases and J by 0 bases. Germline assignment: CDR1 LNHDA and CDR2 SQIVND (reference sequence).

The J gene is TRBJ2-5, the V gene TRBV6-2 or TRBV6-3; TRBD2 matches 9 bases. The CDR3 totals 17 residues. Germline lookup yields CDR1 MNHEY and CDR2 SVGEGT. The ends lost 5 bases at V and 4 bases at J; junction bases unmatched: 14. The chain's CDR3 is CASSLSPVGLARETQYF. DNA for the CDR3: TGTGCCAGCAGTCTGTCCCCCGTTGGACTAGCGCGAGAGACCCAGTACTTC.